This TCR beta chain comes out of a study of OX40 agonist ivuxolimab in advanced cancers. As for the study in general: Those enrolled were 82.7% male, with a mean age of approximately 60 years and ages from about 20 to 79.

The table lists this clone with a few counts. V was cut by 4 bases and J by 2 bases, with 9 bases left in between. Looked up from germline, CDR1 is SGHNT and CDR2 is YYREEE (reference sequence). This CDR3 spans 13 amino acids. The table came from immunoSEQ multiplex PCR; TCRdb's copy has only in-frame clones and leaves some out. Among about 79,000 clones, roughly 85% were seen once, and the ten largest hold approximately 4%. Sample: CD4+ or CD8+ T cells sorted from blood, taken in a trial of the OX40 agonist ivuxolimab. The receptor comes from an adult with an advanced solid tumor such as melanoma, head and neck, liver or kidney cancer. J is TRBJ2-5 and V is TRBV5-4; D perhaps matches TRBD1 (6 bases). The DNA of the CDR3 is TGTGCCAGCAGCATCCAGGGGCAAGAGACCCAGTACTTC. This sequence encodes CASSIQGQETQYF.